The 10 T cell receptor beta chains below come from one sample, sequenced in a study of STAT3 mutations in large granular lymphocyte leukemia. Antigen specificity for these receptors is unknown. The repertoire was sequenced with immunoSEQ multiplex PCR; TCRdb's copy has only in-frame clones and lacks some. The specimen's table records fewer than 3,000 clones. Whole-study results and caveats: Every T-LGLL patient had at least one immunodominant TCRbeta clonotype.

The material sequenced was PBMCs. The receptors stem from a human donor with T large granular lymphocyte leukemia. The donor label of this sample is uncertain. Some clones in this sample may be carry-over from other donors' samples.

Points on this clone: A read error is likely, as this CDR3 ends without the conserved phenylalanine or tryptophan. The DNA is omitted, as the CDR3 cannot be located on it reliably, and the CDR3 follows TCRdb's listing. The CDR3 reads CASSPQGDT. The chain joins TRBV18 to TRBJ2-3; no check of the table's D call, TRBD1, against the DNA was made. Germline values: CDR1 KGHSH, CDR2 LQKENI. The CDR3 sequence runs 9 residues, both termini included.

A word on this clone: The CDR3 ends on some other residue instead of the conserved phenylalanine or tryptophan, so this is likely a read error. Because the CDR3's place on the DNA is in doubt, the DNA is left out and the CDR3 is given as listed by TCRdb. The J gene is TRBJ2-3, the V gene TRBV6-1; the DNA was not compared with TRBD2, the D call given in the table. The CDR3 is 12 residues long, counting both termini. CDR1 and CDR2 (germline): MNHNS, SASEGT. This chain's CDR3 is CASSDGGGRTDT.

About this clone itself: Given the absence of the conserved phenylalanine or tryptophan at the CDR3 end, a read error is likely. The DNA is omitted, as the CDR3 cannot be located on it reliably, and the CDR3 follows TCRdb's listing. Here the CDR3 reads CASSVRQASSYNSP. J is TRBJ1-6 and V is TRBV2; the D call TRBD1 from the table was never checked on the DNA. The CDR3 sequence runs 14 residues, both termini included. The germline gives CDR1 SNHLY, CDR2 FYNNEI.

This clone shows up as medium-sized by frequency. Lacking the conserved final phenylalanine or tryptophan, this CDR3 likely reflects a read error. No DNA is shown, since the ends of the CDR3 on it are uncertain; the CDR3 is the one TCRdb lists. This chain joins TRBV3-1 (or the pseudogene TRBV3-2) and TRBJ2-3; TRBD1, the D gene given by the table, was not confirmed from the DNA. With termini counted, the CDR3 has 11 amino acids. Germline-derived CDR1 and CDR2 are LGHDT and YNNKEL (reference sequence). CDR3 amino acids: CASSQAGHTDT.

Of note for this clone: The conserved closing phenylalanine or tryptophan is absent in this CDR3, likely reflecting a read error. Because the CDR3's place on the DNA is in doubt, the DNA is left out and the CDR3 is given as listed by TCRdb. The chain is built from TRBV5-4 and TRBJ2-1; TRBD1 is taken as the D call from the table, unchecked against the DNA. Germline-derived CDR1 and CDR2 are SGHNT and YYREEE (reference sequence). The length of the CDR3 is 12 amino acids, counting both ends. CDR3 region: CASSLSGRSANE.

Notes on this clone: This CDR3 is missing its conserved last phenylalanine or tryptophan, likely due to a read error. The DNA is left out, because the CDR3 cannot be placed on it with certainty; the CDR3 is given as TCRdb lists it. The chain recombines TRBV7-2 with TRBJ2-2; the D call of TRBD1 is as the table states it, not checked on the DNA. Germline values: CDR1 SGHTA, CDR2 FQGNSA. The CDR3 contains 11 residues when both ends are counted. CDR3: CASSLDGNTGE.

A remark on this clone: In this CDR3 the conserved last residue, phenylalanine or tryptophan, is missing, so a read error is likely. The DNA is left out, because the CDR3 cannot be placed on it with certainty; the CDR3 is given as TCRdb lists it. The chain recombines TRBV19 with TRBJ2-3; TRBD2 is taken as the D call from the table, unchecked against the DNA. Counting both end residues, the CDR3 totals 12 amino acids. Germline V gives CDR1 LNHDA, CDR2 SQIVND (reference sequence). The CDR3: CASSTVLSSTDT.

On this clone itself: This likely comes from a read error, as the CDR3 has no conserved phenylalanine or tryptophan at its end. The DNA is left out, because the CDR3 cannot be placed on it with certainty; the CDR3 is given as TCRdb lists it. CDR3 sequence: CASRRDFTDT. V gene TRBV7-2 combines with J gene TRBJ2-3; the listed D gene, TRBD2, was not tested against the DNA. Germline loops: CDR1 SGHTA, CDR2 FQGNSA. The CDR3 spans 10 residues, counting both ends.

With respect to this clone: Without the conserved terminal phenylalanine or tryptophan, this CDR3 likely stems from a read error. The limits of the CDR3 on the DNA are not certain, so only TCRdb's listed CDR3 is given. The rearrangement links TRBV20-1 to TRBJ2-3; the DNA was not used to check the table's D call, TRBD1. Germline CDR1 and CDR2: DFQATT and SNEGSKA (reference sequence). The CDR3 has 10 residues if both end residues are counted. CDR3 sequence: CSVGTGGTDT.

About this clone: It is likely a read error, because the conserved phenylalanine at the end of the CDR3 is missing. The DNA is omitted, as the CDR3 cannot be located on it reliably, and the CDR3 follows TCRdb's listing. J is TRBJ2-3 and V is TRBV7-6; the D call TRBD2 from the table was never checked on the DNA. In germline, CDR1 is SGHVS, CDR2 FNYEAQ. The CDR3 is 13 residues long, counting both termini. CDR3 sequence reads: CASSLGGSGGADT.